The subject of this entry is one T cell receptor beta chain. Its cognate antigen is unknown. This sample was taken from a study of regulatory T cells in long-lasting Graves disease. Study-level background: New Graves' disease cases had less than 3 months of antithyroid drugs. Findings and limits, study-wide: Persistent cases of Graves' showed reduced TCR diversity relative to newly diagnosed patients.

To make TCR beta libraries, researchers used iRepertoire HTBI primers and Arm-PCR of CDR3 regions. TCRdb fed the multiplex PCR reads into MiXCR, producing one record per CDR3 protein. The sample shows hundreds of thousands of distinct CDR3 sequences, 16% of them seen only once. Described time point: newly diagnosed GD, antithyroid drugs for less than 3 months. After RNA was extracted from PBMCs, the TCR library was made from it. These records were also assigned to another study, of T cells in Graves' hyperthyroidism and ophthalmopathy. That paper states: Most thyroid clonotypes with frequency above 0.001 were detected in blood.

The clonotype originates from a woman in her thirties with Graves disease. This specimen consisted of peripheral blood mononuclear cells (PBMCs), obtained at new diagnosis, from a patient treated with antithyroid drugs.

CDR3 in amino acids: CASSLSRAYQETQYF. CDR3 in DNA: TGTGCCAGCAGTTTATCGCGGGCGTACCAAGAGACCCAGTACTTC. This chain links TRBV28 with TRBJ2-5, with a possible D match to TRBD2 (5 bases). The CDR3 has 15 residues. In germline, CDR1 is MDHEN, CDR2 SYDVKM. V gave up 1 base and J gave up 0 bases, with 9 bases separating them.